What follows is one T cell receptor beta chain and its context. Its antigen is unknown. Primers: 60 Vbeta forward and 13 Jbeta reverse. This table comes from immunoSEQ multiplex PCR, and its TCRdb copy is limited to in-frame clones, with some not included. This sample's clone table lists just over 80,000 clones. The data derive from a study of cytomegalovirus exposure and HLA in healthy donors. Study at large: HLA-typed donors contributed some 87 million unique TCRs, which were held in an early data release.

Overall study results and limits: The classifier was said to identify cytomegalovirus status with high specificity and sensitivity. CMV serostatus alone was available as immune exposure information.

Sequencing was carried out using PBMCs. This receptor was taken from a woman aged 25 to 39 in good health and CMV-seronegative.

CDR3 coding DNA: TGCGCCAGCAGTTCGGTGGGGCATGAGCAGTTCTTC. This translates into CASSSVGHEQFF. The V call is TRBV10-2, the J call TRBJ2-1; D may be TRBD1 (5 bases). The V end was cut by 5 bases, the J end by 8 bases, with 10 bases between. Germline V gives CDR1 WSHSY, CDR2 SAAADI. CDR3 length: 12 amino acids.